This TCR beta chain was sequenced during a study of blood T cell repertoires in COVID-19. Study-level background: Italy, Spain and the United States were the sources of the convalescent and acute COVID-19 samples. PBMCs, B-cell-depleted T cells, or T cells were the source of the cDNA or gDNA that made up the material.

Enrollees, roughly 18 to 90 years old, lived in approximately 25 US areas. Cohort 3 recovered donors had two negative PCRs, clearance, or symptom resolution. Repertoires were generated with immunoSEQ multiplex PCR, while TCRdb's copy carries only in-frame clones and drops some. Altogether a few hundred thousand clones are present, around 84% being singletons, with the ten largest covering over 9.5%. CDR1 and CDR2 from the germline V gene are SGHRS and YFSETQ. The CDR3 has 18 amino acids. V lost 6 bases and J lost 0; bases outside the gene matches: 10. The sequenced material came from PBMCs or T cells enriched from blood (not recorded which). The TCR comes from a woman younger than 30 who had recovered from COVID-19. This chain connects TRBV5-1 to TRBJ2-3; TRBD2 matches at 13 bases. In DNA form, the CDR3 reads TGCGCCAGCACTGAGACCGGGACTAGCGGGGTTAGCACAGATACGCAGTATTTT. Translating it yields CASTETGTSGVSTDTQYF.